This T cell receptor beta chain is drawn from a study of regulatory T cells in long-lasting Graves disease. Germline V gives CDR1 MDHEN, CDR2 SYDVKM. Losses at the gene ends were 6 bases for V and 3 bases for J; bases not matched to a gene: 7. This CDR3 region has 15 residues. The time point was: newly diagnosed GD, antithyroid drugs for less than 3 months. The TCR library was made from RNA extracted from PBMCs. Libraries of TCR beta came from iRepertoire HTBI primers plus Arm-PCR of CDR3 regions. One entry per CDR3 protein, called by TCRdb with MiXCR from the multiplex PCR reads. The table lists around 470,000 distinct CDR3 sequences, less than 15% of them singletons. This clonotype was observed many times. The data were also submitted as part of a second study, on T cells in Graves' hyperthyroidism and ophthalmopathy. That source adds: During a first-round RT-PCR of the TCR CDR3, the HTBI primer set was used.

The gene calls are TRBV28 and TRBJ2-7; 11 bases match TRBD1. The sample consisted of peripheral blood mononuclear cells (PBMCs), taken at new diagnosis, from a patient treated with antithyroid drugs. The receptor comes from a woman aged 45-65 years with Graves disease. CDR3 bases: TGTGCCAGCAGACCCCCCGGGACAGGGGGCTACGAGCAGTACTTC. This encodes CASRPPGTGGYEQYF. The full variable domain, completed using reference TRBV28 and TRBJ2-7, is DVKVTQSSRYLVKRTGEKVFLECVQDMDHENMFWYRQDPGLGLRLIYFSYDVKMKEKGDIPEGYSVSREKKERFSLILESASTNQTSMYLCASRPPGTGGYEQYFGPGTRLTVT.